This TCR beta chain originates from a study of cytomegalovirus exposure and HLA in healthy donors. About this clone itself: Its antigen is still unknown.

The CDR3 has 12 amino acids. Germline values: CDR1 KGHSH, CDR2 LQKENI. V was clipped by 6 bases and J by 0 bases, with 4 bases between them. Overall study results and limits: Later on, a genetic analysis was performed. It linked a missense variant in DCLRE1C with V- and J-gene trimming of TCR beta. In an earlier analysis, most TCR beta V segments were productive about 87% or about 30% of the time. A few chains linked to CMV were shown in vitro to be specific for CMV antigens.

Primers: 60 Vbeta forward and 13 Jbeta reverse. TCRdb's copy holds only in-frame clones and misses some; the assay was immunoSEQ multiplex PCR. The sample has 85,000 to 110,000 clones, 60% to 85% seen once. What was sequenced was PBMCs. This clonotype originated in a man aged 50 to 60 in good health and CMV-seropositive. The chain uses TRBV18 and TRBJ2-3; unclear D gene. CDR3: CASSPSTDTQYF. The CDR3 bases are TGTGCCAGCTCCCCTAGCACAGATACGCAGTATTTT. The variable domain in full, completed from reference TRBV18 and TRBJ2-3, reads NAGVMQNPRHLVRRRGQEARLRCSPMKGHSHVYWYRQLPEEGLKFMVYLQKENIIDESGMPKERFSAEFPKEGPSILRIQQVVRGDSAAYFCASSPSTDTQYFGPGTRLTVL.